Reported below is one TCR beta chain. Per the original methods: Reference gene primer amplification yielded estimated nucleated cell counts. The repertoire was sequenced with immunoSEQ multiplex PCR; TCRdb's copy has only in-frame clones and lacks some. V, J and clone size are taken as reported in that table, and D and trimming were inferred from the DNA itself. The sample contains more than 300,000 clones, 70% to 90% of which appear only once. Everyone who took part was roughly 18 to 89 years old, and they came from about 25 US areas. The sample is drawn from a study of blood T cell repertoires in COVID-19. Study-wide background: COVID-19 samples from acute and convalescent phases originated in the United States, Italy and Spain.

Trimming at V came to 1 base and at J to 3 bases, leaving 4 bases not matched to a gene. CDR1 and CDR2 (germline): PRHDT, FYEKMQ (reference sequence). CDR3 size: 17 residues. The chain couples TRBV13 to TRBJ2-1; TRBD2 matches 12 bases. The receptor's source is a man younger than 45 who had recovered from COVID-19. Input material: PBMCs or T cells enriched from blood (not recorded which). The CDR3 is CASSLDTSGGHYNEQFF. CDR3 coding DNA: TGTGCCAGCAGCTTAGACACTAGCGGGGGGCACTACAATGAGCAGTTCTTC.